What follows are 15 T cell receptor beta chains derived from one specimen sequenced in a study of CD8+CD57+ T cells in acquired aplastic anemia. For sequencing, patients were chosen who had shown expansion of CD8+CD57+ cells by flow cytometry. Genomic DNA constituted the template upon which TCR beta VDJ and CDR3 profiling was performed. TCRdb analysed the reads with MiXCR anew, one entry per CDR3 protein. The sample contains approximately 150,000 distinct CDR3 sequences, over 40% of which appear only once. The sequencing input was sorted CD4+, CD8+, or CD8+CD57+ T cells (not recorded which) from PBMCs. All receptors derive from a human donor with aplastic anemia.

V usage is TRBV19 and J usage is TRBJ1-2, with D possibly being TRBD1 (6 bases). Germline CDR1 and CDR2: LNHDA and SQIVND (reference sequence). V was shortened by 6 bases and J by 0 bases, with 29 bases between the two germline ends. The CDR3 runs to 20 residues. The CDR3 is CASRVRGVAIFLCANYGYTF. The CDR3 DNA reads as TGTGCCAGTAGAGTAAGGGGGGTGGCTATATTCTTATGTGCTAACTATGGCTACACCTTC.

This rearrangement joins TRBV10-3 to TRBJ1-6; D gene unclear. CDR1 is ENHRY, CDR2 SYGVKD, per germline. Trimming left V 4 bases short and J 5 bases short, with 9 bases between. The CDR3 spans 14 residues. In DNA form, the CDR3 reads TGTGCCATCAGTGCGGCAGGTCATAATTCACCCCTCCACTTT. Protein: CAISAAGHNSPLHF.

As to this clonotype: This sequence may be a read error, since a much larger clone differs from it by one base. V is TRBV6-1 and J is TRBJ2-7, with TRBD2 as a possible D gene (6 bases). The length of the CDR3 is 16 residues. The germline gives CDR1 MNHNS, CDR2 SASEGT. The V gene lost 8 bases and the J gene lost 0 bases, with 20 bases spanning the gap. CDR3 sequence: CASRPRPLGGSYEQYF. The CDR3 bases are TGTGCCAGCCGTCCCAGACCCCTGGGGGGCTCCTACGAGCAGTACTTC.

With regard to this clonotype: Germline and junction disagree at one end, which may indicate a read error. The chain carries TRBV10-1 and TRBJ2-5; D unresolved. Germline CDR1 is WNHNN and CDR2 is SYGVQD (reference sequence). CDR3 length: 13 amino acids. The CDR3 nucleotides are TGTGCCAGCAGAATCGGGTCGAGGGAGACCCAGTACTTC. Its translation: CASRIGSRETQYF.

This clonotype was counted between two and nine times. The rearrangement links TRBV15 to TRBJ1-5, with D perhaps matching TRBD1 (6 bases). V was pared by 0 bases and J by 4 bases, with 13 bases between. Germline loops: CDR1 LNHNV, CDR2 YYDKDF (reference sequence). The CDR3 loop spans 16 amino acids. CDR3 loop: CATSRDGTWENQPQHF. CDR3 DNA: TGTGCCACCAGCAGAGACGGGACATGGGAGAATCAGCCCCAGCATTTT.

The chain uses TRBV20-1 and TRBJ1-2, with D uncertain. Trimming left V 6 bases short and J 8 bases short, with 16 bases between. CDR1 is DFQATT, CDR2 SNEGSKA, per germline (reference sequence). The CDR3 is 12 residues long. The CDR3 loop reads CSAMASGGGYTF. The CDR3 region has the DNA TGCAGTGCCATGGCCTCCGGTGGCGGCTACACCTTC.

This clonotype was observed many times. The V and J genes are TRBV6-5 and TRBJ1-1, with TRBD1 matching 7 bases. The CDR3 totals 12 residues. The ends lost 5 bases at V and 8 bases at J; junction bases unmatched: 5. From germline, CDR1 is MNHEY and CDR2 SVGAGI. The DNA of the CDR3 is TGTGCCAGCAGTAGGACACAGGGGGAAGCTTTCTTT. The encoded protein is CASSRTQGEAFF.

The sample holds many counts of this clonotype. The chain combines TRBV3-1 with TRBJ1-2, with no clear D. V was pared by 4 bases and J by 6 bases, with 12 bases between. Germline V lookup: CDR1 LGHDT, CDR2 YNNKEL (reference sequence). This CDR3 is built from 13 residues. In DNA, the CDR3 is TGTGCCAGCAGCCTGCGGTCCCTTGATGGCTACACCTTC. Its translation: CASSLRSLDGYTF.

This clonotype was observed a handful of times. This could be a read error, since a much larger clone is one nucleotide away. J is TRBJ1-1 and V is TRBV4-2, with D possibly matching TRBD1 (5 bases). The CDR3 covers 14 residues. The germline V gene has CDR1 LGHNA and CDR2 YNFKEQ. Trimming took 4 bases from V and 6 from J, leaving 15 bases between them. The CDR3: CASSRVDSNAEAFF. Written as DNA, the CDR3 is TGTGCCAGCAGCCGAGTTGACAGTAACGCTGAAGCTTTCTTT.

This clonotype came up many times. The chain couples TRBV7-2 to TRBJ2-1; 8 positions match TRBD1. Germline values: CDR1 SGHTA, CDR2 FQGNSA. V trimming: 4 bases; J trimming: 8 bases; junction bases outside the gene matches: 10. The length of the CDR3 is 15 residues. CDR3 loop: CASSYPRTGTDEQFF. Here the CDR3 DNA reads TGTGCCAGCAGCTATCCCAGGACAGGGACCGATGAGCAGTTCTTC.

A remark on this clonotype: At one end the junction does not follow the germline gene, possibly because of a read error. The rearrangement links TRBV9 to TRBJ2-3; no clear D gene. Per germline, CDR1 SGDLS and CDR2 YYNGEE. CDR3 size: 15 residues. In nucleotides, the CDR3 is TGTGCCAGCAGCGTAGTGGGCAGAACCACAGATACGCAGTGTTTC. It yields the protein CASSVVGRTTDTQCF.

The table lists this clonotype with many counts. J is TRBJ2-5 and V is TRBV7-2; D is possibly TRBD2 (6 bases). CDR1 is SGHTA and CDR2 is FQGNSA in the germline V gene. The CDR3 is 15 residues long. V lost 3 bases, J lost 1 base, and 12 bases lay in between. CDR3 loop: CASSFTSGGQETQYF. The DNA for the CDR3 is TGTGCCAGCAGCTTTACCTCCGGGGGCCAAGAGACCCAGTACTTC.

This clonotype was found a few times. V and J are TRBV7-6 and TRBJ1-6; D is uncertain. CDR3 size: 14 residues. The germline gives CDR1 SGHVS, CDR2 FNYEAQ. V shed 5 bases and J shed 7 bases, with 12 bases lying between them. This CDR3 is CASSVDGLNSPLHF. As DNA, the CDR3 is TGTGCCAGCAGCGTCGACGGGTTAAATTCACCCCTCCACTTT. Using reference TRBV7-6 and TRBJ1-6 for the parts outside the CDR3, the full variable domain is GAGVSQSPRYKVTKRGQDVALRCDPISGHVSLYWYRQALGQGPEFLTYFNYEAQQDKSGLPNDRFSAERPEGSISTLTIQRTEQRDSAMYRCASSVDGLNSPLHFGNGTRLTVT.

The V and J genes are TRBV19 and TRBJ1-2, with D tentatively TRBD1 (5 bases). Trimming took off 4 bases at V and 4 bases at J, with 16 bases between the two ends. In germline, CDR1 is LNHDA, CDR2 SQIVND (reference sequence). The length of the CDR3 is 15 residues. The DNA for the CDR3 is TGTGCCAGTAGTACTGAGACAGTGGCCATCTATGGCTACACCTTC. Translating gives CASSTETVAIYGYTF.

As to this clonotype: This may arise from a read error, as a much more abundant clone is one base away. This chain joins TRBV7-2 and TRBJ2-5, with D perhaps being TRBD1 or TRBD2 (5 bases each). CDR3 size: 14 residues. Germline loops: CDR1 SGHTA, CDR2 FQGNSA. CDR3 nucleotides: TGCGCCAGCGCCTTCAGGGAGTCTGGGGAGACCCAGTACTTC. Translated, it gives CASAFRESGETQYF. The variable domain in full, completed from reference TRBV7-2 and TRBJ2-5, reads GAGVSQSPSNKVTEKGKDVELRCDPISGHTALYWYRQSLGQGLEFLIYFQGNSAPDKSGLPSDRFSAERTGGSVSTLTIQRTQQEDSAVYLCASAFRESGETQYFGPGTRLLVL.